Here is one T cell receptor beta chain with its context. The data were obtained in a study of blood T cell repertoires in COVID-19. The overall study: Donors in the United States, Italy and Spain gave samples during acute or convalescent COVID-19. In each case, the material was cDNA or gDNA derived from T cells, B-cell-depleted T cells, or PBMCs.

Profiled with immunoSEQ multiplex PCR; TCRdb holds only in-frame clones, not every one. The sample shows about 400,000 clones, 80% to 90% of them seen only once. Material: peripheral blood. The receptor was isolated from a woman aged 25 to 39 with active or convalescent COVID-19.

The CDR3 region is CASSGDPGYPHAEAFF. The CDR3 coding sequence is TGTGCCAGCAGTGGAGACCCGGGGTACCCGCACGCTGAAGCTTTCTTT. The chain uses TRBV2 and TRBJ1-1; the D is unclear. Trimming pared 4 bases from V and 6 bases from J, leaving 21 bases between. The CDR3 is 16 amino acids. Looked up from germline, CDR1 is SNHLY and CDR2 is FYNNEI.